This entry describes one T cell receptor beta chain. Antigen specificity is unknown. The sample is drawn from a study of cytomegalovirus exposure and HLA in healthy donors. Across the study: The 110 or so validation repertoires used a platform that matched the one used for the approximately 670 first-cohort repertoires, as a later analysis reported. Study outcomes and limitations: The classifier, whose performance was assessed in both the original and validation cohorts, reportedly diagnosed cytomegalovirus status with high specificity and sensitivity. According to the study, roughly 160 TCR beta chains were cytomegalovirus-associated.

Sequencing was performed with immunoSEQ multiplex PCR; in TCRdb, only in-frame clones are kept and a portion is missing. The sample includes approximately 150,000 clones, roughly 91% of them seen just once. The donors were members of the roughly 130-subject validation cohort (separate from the approximately 730-subject first cohort). V shed 1 base and J shed 12 bases, with 7 bases lying between them. Germline assignment: CDR1 MDHEN and CDR2 SYDVKM. The CDR3 runs to 11 residues. The sample consisted of PBMCs. This TCR came from a young woman in good health and CMV-seropositive. The V call is TRBV28, the J call TRBJ2-1; D ambiguous. CDR3 DNA sequence: TGTGCCAGCAGTTTATTCCTAGGGCAGTTCTTC. Protein sequence: CASSLFLGQFF.